This T cell receptor beta chain was captured by sequencing in a study of cytomegalovirus exposure and HLA in healthy donors. Study observations and caveats: HLA alleles were associated with fewer than 20,000 TCR beta sequences in a later analysis at 0.05 false discovery rate. Earlier findings revealed that most TCR beta V segments proved productive either about 87% or about 30% of the time. There were around 160 TCR beta chains listed as cytomegalovirus-associated. A later analysis reportedly found that, within productive TCRs, an Asian-associated ancestry cluster had fewer N-insertions than the mean observed across the approximately 700 donors.

With 60 Vbeta and 13 Jbeta primers, the PCR was carried out. The method was immunoSEQ multiplex PCR; TCRdb's version includes in-frame clones alone and lacks a portion of them. This table has 100,000 to 150,000 clones, roughly 78% appearing once. Germline V gives CDR1 SQVTM, CDR2 ANQGSEA. The V gene lost 4 bases and the J gene lost 5 bases, with 17 bases spanning the gap. The CDR3 has 14 residues. In regard to this clone: As yet, its antigen is unknown.

The chain has TRBV29-1 and TRBJ2-5; D might be TRBD2 (5 bases). The source of this sequence is a man aged 25 to 40 in good health and CMV-seropositive. Input material: PBMCs. DNA for the CDR3: TGCAGCGTTGTGTTGCAGAATTGGGAGGAGACCCAGTACTTC. This encodes CSVVLQNWEETQYF.